This TCR beta chain was documented in a study of blood T cell repertoires in COVID-19. Enrolled through a virtual design, the participants were between about 18 and 89 years of age and came from some 25 US areas. V shed 2 bases and J shed 7 bases, with 15 bases lying between them. The CDR3 is made up of 15 amino acids. Looked up from germline, CDR1 is MDHEN and CDR2 is SYDVKM. The assay was immunoSEQ multiplex PCR, and TCRdb's table has in-frame clones only and misses some. The sample lists fewer than 250,000 clones; 75% to 90% were seen once. This sequence originates from a man between 50 and 59 years old who had been exposed to COVID-19. The sequenced sample was PBMCs or T cells enriched from blood (not recorded which). The chain recombines TRBV28 with TRBJ1-5; unclear D gene. CDR3: CASSLLLGSEQPQHF. The CDR3 DNA reads TGTGCCAGCAGTTTACTGCTGGGCTCGGAACAGCCCCAGCATTTT.